The clone carrying this TCR beta chain was seen a few times. The antigen remains unidentified. At one end, the junction sequence differs from germline, possibly due to a read error. The CDR3 has 15 residues. The V gene's germline CDR1 is SGHRS and CDR2 YFSETQ. This entry is derived from a study of tumor-infiltrating lymphocytes in primary liver carcinoma. General study points: Blood fell significantly below tumors in its top-250-clone fraction (p = 0.039). The overlap of tumor-adjacent and tumor-blood pairs was smaller than that of tumor region pairs. Only about 7-24% of top clones showed up in all five tumor regions.

It was from around 20-30 mg of unsorted bulk tissue that RNA and DNA were co-extracted. From about 490 ng of total RNA, TCR beta-specific cDNA was reverse-transcribed using a constant-region primer. ARM-PCR was slightly modified, and three nested multiplex PCR rounds with it gave rise to the TCR beta libraries. A C-beta reverse primer and TRBV1-TRBV30 forward primers served in each of the first two PCR rounds, at 9 to 11 cycles apiece. Each CDR3 protein is one row after TCRdb ran MiXCR on the multiplex PCR reads. The sample yields about 26,000 distinct CDR3 sequences, roughly 80% seen once. Sequencing was carried out using liver tumor tissue from sampling region 3. The sample's subset: tumor region T3, left-lateral pole. The chain recombines TRBV5-1 with TRBJ1-2; D remains ambiguous. This sequence originates from a man between 40 and 49 years old with primary liver carcinoma and hepatitis B virus infection. CDR3 sequence reads: CASSLAGFAEYGHTF. In DNA, the CDR3 is TGTGCCAGCAGCTTGGCGGGTTTCGCTGAGTATGGCCACACCTTC.